These T cell receptor beta chains were read from a single sample in a study of regulatory T cells in long-lasting Graves disease. TCRdb re-called the multiplex PCR reads through MiXCR, storing one row per CDR3 protein. The repertoire holds roughly 400,000 distinct CDR3 sequences, less than 25% seen once, with about 20% in the top ten. Material: peripheral blood mononuclear cells (PBMCs), obtained when the disease was refractory, from a patient treated with antithyroid drugs. These receptor sequences come from a female donor with Graves disease. The CDR3 runs from the conserved cysteine through the conserved F or W. The D gene is left open where the match is weak. Clone size is not always given. Where it is, it says once, few, many or a class for expanded clones.

J,D,V,size,CDR3,DNA
TRBJ1-6,.,TRBV2,.,CASRTDSSYNSPLHF,TGTGCCAGCCGGACCGACAGCTCCTATAATTCACCCCTCCACTTT
TRBJ1-2,TRBD1,TRBV6-5,many,CASSYSRRDRGSNYGYTF,TGTGCCAGCAGTTACTCACGCCGGGACAGGGGTTCTAACTATGGCTACACCTTC
TRBJ2-5,.,TRBV20-1,.,CSAAGVGSQYQETQYF,TGCAGTGCTGCTGGGGTAGGCAGCCAATACCAAGAGACCCAGTACTTC
TRBJ2-7,.,TRBV28,.,CASSPSVGAGHHYEQYF,TGTGCCAGCAGCCCATCCGTCGGGGCGGGACACCACTACGAGCAGTACTTC
TRBJ2-4,.,TRBV20-1,many,CSAQEMPGRGKNIQYF,TGCAGTGCCCAAGAGATGCCCGGGCGTGGGAAAAACATTCAGTACTTC
TRBJ2-7,.,TRBV29-1,few,CSASKAQSEQYF,TGCAGCGCCTCAAAGGCCCAGAGCGAGCAGTACTTC
TRBJ1-4,.,TRBV20-1,.,CSVRGGEKLFF,TGCAGTGTCAGAGGCGGGGAAAAACTGTTTTTT
TRBJ2-2,.,TRBV7-2,many,CASSLVRGSGELFF,TGTGCCAGCAGCTTAGTTCGCGGGTCCGGGGAGCTGTTTTTT
TRBJ1-1,.,TRBV29-1,.,CSVVRPSVLNTEAFF,TGCAGCGTTGTTCGCCCATCCGTACTGAACACTGAAGCTTTCTTT
TRBJ1-1,.,TRBV6-1,.,CASTSQGNTEAFF,TGTGCCAGCACTAGTCAGGGGAACACTGAAGCTTTCTTT
TRBJ2-7,.,TRBV7-9,.,CASSPLGRIDEQYF,TGTGCCAGCAGCCCTCTCGGACGGATCGACGAGCAGTACTTC
TRBJ2-5,TRBD2,TRBV7-2,few,CASKGRGLGGETQYF,TGTGCCAGCAAGGGGAGGGGTCTGGGGGGGGAGACCCAGTACTTC
TRBJ2-7,.,TRBV30,.,CAWSPQGLSYEQYF,TGTGCCTGGAGTCCACAAGGCCTCTCCTACGAGCAGTACTTC
TRBJ1-2,.,TRBV4-1,many,CASSQVTGLYGYTF,TGCGCCAGCAGCCAAGTCACAGGGCTCTATGGCTACACCTTC
TRBJ2-7,TRBD1,TRBV6-1,few,CASSLVRTGVDYEQYF,TGTGCCAGCAGTCTAGTGAGAACAGGGGTGGACTACGAGCAGTACTTC
TRBJ1-5,.,TRBV7-6,many,CASSQSGDQPQHF,TGTGCCAGCAGCCAAAGCGGGGATCAGCCCCAGCATTTT
TRBJ1-2,.,TRBV7-2,few,CASSFLGAQGYGYTF,TGTGCCAGCAGCTTTTTGGGGGCGCAGGGGTATGGCTACACCTTC
TRBJ2-4,TRBD2,TRBV2,few,CASKELAVLTKNIQYF,TGTGCCAGCAAAGAACTAGCGGTACTAACCAAAAACATTCAGTACTTC
TRBJ1-5,.,TRBV6-1,few,CASTLGGGWADNQPQHF,TGTGCCAGCACCCTTGGGGGGGGTTGGGCTGACAATCAGCCCCAGCATTTT
TRBJ1-3,.,TRBV12-3/TRBV12-4,once,CASSPRGVTGSSGNTIYF,TGTGCCAGCAGCCCCCGGGGGGTTACAGGGTCCTCTGGAAACACCATATATTTT
TRBJ2-5,TRBD2,TRBV4-1,.,CASSQDRLAAQTQYF,TGCGCCAGCAGCCAGGACCGACTAGCAGCGCAGACCCAGTACTTC
TRBJ1-1,.,TRBV5-1,many,CASSLSGPLEDTEAFF,TGCGCCAGCAGCCTTTCCGGGCCCCTGGAAGACACTGAAGCTTTCTTT
TRBJ2-7,.,TRBV5-5,many,CASSAGTQYEQYF,TGTGCCAGCAGCGCCGGGACACAATACGAGCAGTACTTC
TRBJ2-4,TRBD2,TRBV5-6,.,CASSFAGENIQYF,TGTGCCAGCAGCTTCGCGGGGGAAAACATTCAGTACTTC
TRBJ2-7,.,TRBV28,many,CASSLGVGGYEQYF,TGTGCCAGCAGTTTAGGGGTTGGAGGTTACGAGCAGTACTTC
TRBJ2-7,TRBD2,TRBV6-2/TRBV6-3,few,CASSYSQVAGNEQYF,TGTGCCAGCAGTTACTCCCAGGTAGCGGGGAACGAGCAGTACTTC
TRBJ2-5,.,TRBV20-1,.,CSARKGFGQGETQYF,TGCAGTGCTAGGAAGGGATTCGGGCAGGGGGAGACCCAGTACTTC
TRBJ2-2,TRBD2,TRBV7-9,.,CASSASFGTSGLRNTGELFF,TGTGCCAGCAGCGCCAGCTTTGGGACTAGCGGCTTGAGGAACACCGGGGAGCTGTTTTTT
TRBJ1-1,.,TRBV20-1,few,CSARDRARVETEAFF,TGCAGTGCTAGAGATCGCGCAAGGGTGGAGACTGAAGCTTTCTTT
TRBJ2-2,.,TRBV11-2,.,CASSLQGVGELFF,TGTGCCAGCAGCTTACAGGGAGTCGGGGAGCTGTTTTTT
TRBJ1-2,.,TRBV7-9,.,CASGLLSYGYTF,TGTGCCTCAGGGCTCCTCAGCTATGGCTACACCTTC
TRBJ2-7,.,TRBV20-1,many,CSARGDYEQYF,TGCAGTGCTAGAGGGGACTACGAGCAGTACTTC
TRBJ2-7,TRBD1,TRBV15,.,CATSRGTGPPLYEQYF,TGTGCCACCAGCAGGGGGACAGGGCCCCCACTATACGAGCAGTACTTC
TRBJ2-7,TRBD1,TRBV6-2/TRBV6-3,many,CASSLGQGAIAYEQYF,TGTGCCAGCAGTTTAGGACAGGGGGCGATCGCCTACGAGCAGTACTTC
TRBJ1-6,.,TRBV7-8,.,CASSLAWTADSYNSPLHF,TGTGCCAGCAGCTTAGCGTGGACAGCAGACTCCTATAATTCACCCCTCCACTTT
TRBJ1-4,TRBD1,TRBV28,.,CASSSTGTGPHEKLFF,TGTGCCAGCAGTTCTACCGGGACAGGGCCTCACGAAAAACTGTTTTTT
TRBJ1-1,.,TRBV30,many,CAWSALSSSGTEAFF,TGTGCCTGGAGTGCCCTCAGCAGCAGTGGTACTGAAGCTTTCTTT
TRBJ1-2,.,TRBV28,many,CASSPRRNYGYTF,TGTGCCAGCAGTCCAAGACGCAACTATGGCTACACCTTC
TRBJ1-2,.,TRBV20-1,.,CSARDSFYGYTF,TGCAGTGCTAGAGACAGCTTCTATGGCTACACCTTC
TRBJ2-7,TRBD2,TRBV6-2/TRBV6-3,few,CASRTLAGVWYEQYF,TGTGCCAGCAGGACCCTAGCGGGAGTATGGTACGAGCAGTACTTC
TRBJ2-7,TRBD1,TRBV7-9,many,CASSIRDRADEQYF,TGTGCCAGCAGCATACGGGACAGGGCAGACGAGCAGTACTTC
TRBJ2-7,TRBD1,TRBV7-3,many,CASDNGTGVYEQYF,TGTGCCAGCGACAACGGGACAGGGGTGTACGAGCAGTACTTC
TRBJ2-7,TRBD1,TRBV7-9,few,CASSYQTGDIVYEQYF,TGTGCCAGCAGCTACCAGACAGGGGATATTGTCTACGAGCAGTACTTC
TRBJ2-5,.,TRBV12-3/TRBV12-4,many,CATGSVQETQYF,TGTGCCACAGGAAGCGTACAAGAGACCCAGTACTTC
TRBJ1-1,TRBD1,TRBV4-1,few,CASSHPGQGYEAFF,TGCGCCAGCAGCCATCCGGGACAGGGGTACGAAGCTTTCTTT
TRBJ2-3,TRBD1,TRBV7-8,.,CASSPAGLGQGTTDTQYF,TGTGCCAGCTCACCCGCGGGTCTGGGACAGGGGACCACAGATACGCAGTATTTT
TRBJ2-7,TRBD1,TRBV2,many,CASSVSETGGYEQYF,TGTGCCAGCAGTGTCTCCGAGACAGGGGGTTACGAGCAGTACTTC
TRBJ2-5,TRBD2,TRBV4-3,few,CASSQGLAGGQETQYF,TGCGCCAGCAGCCAAGGTCTAGCGGGAGGACAAGAGACCCAGTACTTC
TRBJ1-2,.,TRBV29-1,few,CSVEFWTRNNYGYTF,TGCAGCGTTGAATTCTGGACACGAAATAACTATGGCTACACCTTC
TRBJ2-1,.,TRBV19,.,CASTPRDQYNEQFF,TGTGCCAGCACGCCACGGGACCAATACAATGAGCAGTTCTTC
TRBJ2-4,TRBD1,TRBV4-3,few,CASSRNRDRGNIQYF,TGCGCCAGCAGCCGTAACCGGGACAGGGGTAACATTCAGTACTTC
TRBJ2-2,.,TRBV19,many,CASTGTKNTGELFF,TGTGCCAGCACCGGGACGAAGAACACCGGGGAGCTGTTTTTT
TRBJ1-4,TRBD1,TRBV7-3,.,CASSNRQGTNEKLFF,TGTGCCAGCAGCAACCGACAGGGTACTAATGAAAAACTGTTTTTT